This record concerns one TCR beta chain sequence. Its target is unknown. The sample is drawn from a study of cytomegalovirus exposure and HLA in healthy donors. Overall study findings and caveats: Rarity characterized most TCR sequences, yet some public TCRs appeared in many donors. With further analysis later on, most CMV-associated TCR beta chains appeared HLA-restricted. Listed as cytomegalovirus-associated were about 160 TCR beta chains.

V shed 6 bases and J 0 bases; nucleotides not matched to a gene: 12. The CDR3 covers 18 residues. Researchers ran the PCR with 60 Vbeta and 13 Jbeta primers. Repertoires were generated with immunoSEQ multiplex PCR, while TCRdb's copy carries only in-frame clones and drops some. The data contain 150,000 to 200,000 clones, about 65% of them singletons. The chain links TRBV5-3 to TRBJ1-6, with 7 positions matching TRBD1. TRBV5-3 is known as an ORF, though its function is uncertain. The source of this sequence is a man between 35 and 55 years old in good health and CMV-seropositive. Sequenced input: PBMCs. CDR3: CARKTRTGDGSYNSPLHF. In DNA form, the CDR3 reads TGTGCCAGAAAAACCCGGACAGGAGACGGCTCCTATAATTCACCCCTCCACTTT.